This T cell receptor beta chain appears in the sequencing data of a study of T cell changes during pregnancy in multiple sclerosis. Generated by immunoSEQ multiplex PCR, the TCRdb table keeps only in-frame clones and is missing some. The repertoire holds some 100,000 clones, with around nine tenths as singletons. After removal of 6 bases from V and 13 bases from J, the junction contained 12 bases not matched to a gene. The CDR3 sequence is 14 residues long. CDR1 SNHLY and CDR2 FYNNEI come from the germline V gene. The rearrangement uses TRBV2 and TRBJ2-7; the match to TRBD2 covers 13 bases. Source: peripheral blood, taken in the second trimester of pregnancy. This sequence originates from a female donor with multiple sclerosis, enrolled in a pregnancy study. CDR3: CASSSGTSGTRFYF. As DNA, the CDR3 is TGTGCCAGCAGCTCCGGGACTAGCGGGACTCGGTTCTACTTC.